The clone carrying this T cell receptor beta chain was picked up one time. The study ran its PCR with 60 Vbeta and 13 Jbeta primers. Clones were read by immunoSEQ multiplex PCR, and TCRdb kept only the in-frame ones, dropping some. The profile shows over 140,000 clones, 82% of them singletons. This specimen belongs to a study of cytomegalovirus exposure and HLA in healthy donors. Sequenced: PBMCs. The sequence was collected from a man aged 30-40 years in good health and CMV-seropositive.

The CDR3 region is CASSLMATENSPLHF. The CDR3 coding sequence is TGCGCCAGCAGCTTGATGGCGACAGAAAATTCACCCCTCCACTTT. The chain is built from TRBV5-1 and TRBJ1-6; weak D call: TRBD1 (5 bases). CDR1 is SGHRS, CDR2 YFSETQ, per germline. The CDR3 is made up of 15 amino acids. Trimming removed 1 base at V and 7 bases at J, with 12 bases between.